This is a list of T cell receptor beta chains from one sample in a study of T cell responses to AZD1222 COVID-19 vaccine. Clones were read by immunoSEQ multiplex PCR, and TCRdb kept only the in-frame ones, dropping some. This table holds roughly 100,000 clones, roughly 90% found once. Here the sequenced sample was peripheral blood, taken on day 0 of AZD1222 vaccination. The receptors were sampled from an adult in good health. Both conserved end residues are part of each CDR3. D genes are given only for firm matches. Rows may omit the clone size; those that give it use once, few, many or a size class.

D: .; J: TRBJ2-1; V: TRBV3-1/TRBV3-2; size: .; CDR3: CASSQSREQFF; DNA: TGTGCCAGCAGCCAATCCCGCGAGCAGTTCTTC
D: TRBD1; J: TRBJ1-2; V: TRBV6-5; size: .; CDR3: CASRRKLQGEYGYTF; DNA: TGTGCCAGCAGAAGAAAGTTACAGGGGGAGTATGGCTACACCTTC
D: .; J: TRBJ1-6; V: TRBV11-2; size: .; CDR3: CASSLDLGGIDSPLHF; DNA: TGTGCCAGCAGCTTAGATCTGGGAGGGATAGATTCACCCCTCCACTTT
D: .; J: TRBJ1-2; V: TRBV25-1; size: .; CDR3: CASSESEDSTLFSDGYTF; DNA: TGTGCCAGCAGTGAATCAGAAGATTCGACCCTCTTCTCGGATGGCTACACCTTC
D: .; J: TRBJ1-5; V: TRBV6-5; size: .; CDR3: CASTRTGGRQPQHF; DNA: TGTGCCAGCACTCGCACGGGGGGGCGTCAGCCCCAGCATTTT
D: TRBD2; J: TRBJ2-3; V: TRBV19; size: few; CDR3: CASSIGGRTADTQYF; DNA: TGTGCCAGTAGTATTGGCGGGAGGACCGCAGATACGCAGTATTTT
D: .; J: TRBJ1-1; V: TRBV2; size: .; CDR3: CASRTVSEAFF; DNA: TGTGCCAGCAGAACGGTCTCCGAAGCTTTCTTT
D: TRBD1; J: TRBJ2-1; V: TRBV7-9; size: .; CDR3: CASSLGQGRMSFF; DNA: TGTGCCAGCAGCTTGGGACAGGGTAGGATGTCGTTCTTC
D: .; J: TRBJ2-1; V: TRBV6-5; size: .; CDR3: CATGTRYNEQFF; DNA: TGTGCCACCGGGACTCGCTACAATGAGCAGTTCTTC
D: .; J: TRBJ1-2; V: TRBV11-3; size: .; CDR3: CASSLADRTFGYTF; DNA: TGTGCCAGCAGCTTAGCGGACAGAACCTTTGGCTACACCTTC
D: TRBD2; J: TRBJ2-1; V: TRBV5-4; size: once; CDR3: CASSLAALAGNEQFF; DNA: TGTGCCAGCAGCTTGGCCGCGCTAGCGGGAAATGAGCAGTTCTTC
D: .; J: TRBJ2-5; V: TRBV3-1/TRBV3-2; size: .; CDR3: CASNYGRETQYF; DNA: TGTGCCAGCAACTACGGTCGGGAGACCCAGTACTTC
D: .; J: TRBJ1-1; V: TRBV12-3/TRBV12-4; size: .; CDR3: CASTDLNTEAFF; DNA: TGTGCCAGCACCGATTTGAACACTGAAGCTTTCTTT
D: TRBD1; J: TRBJ2-2; V: TRBV27; size: .; CDR3: CASSKGQVGGELFF; DNA: TGTGCCAGCAGTAAGGGACAGGTCGGCGGGGAGCTGTTTTTT
D: TRBD1; J: TRBJ1-5; V: TRBV11-2; size: .; CDR3: CASSPGTANQPQHF; DNA: TGTGCCAGCAGCCCCGGGACAGCGAATCAGCCCCAGCATTTT
D: .; J: TRBJ1-3; V: TRBV5-4; size: many; CDR3: CASSLLGSYTIYF; DNA: TGTGCCAGCAGCTTGCTCGGCAGTTACACCATATATTTT
D: TRBD1; J: TRBJ2-7; V: TRBV19; size: .; CDR3: CASSIRQGAYEQYF; DNA: TGTGCCAGTAGTATCCGACAGGGGGCCTACGAGCAGTACTTC
D: .; J: TRBJ2-7; V: TRBV7-9; size: .; CDR3: CASSRTQYEQYF; DNA: TGTGCCAGCAGCCGAACCCAGTACGAGCAGTACTTC
D: TRBD1; J: TRBJ2-1; V: TRBV12-3/TRBV12-4; size: .; CDR3: CASTSRQGTEQFF; DNA: TGTGCCAGCACCTCGCGACAGGGGACTGAGCAGTTCTTC
D: .; J: TRBJ2-7; V: TRBV6-5; size: .; CDR3: CASSYSRWGEQYF; DNA: TGTGCCAGCAGTTACTCCCGGTGGGGGGAGCAGTACTTC
D: TRBD2; J: TRBJ2-3; V: TRBV7-2; size: .; CDR3: CASSLMASGSSTDTQYF; DNA: TGTGCCAGCAGCTTAATGGCTAGCGGGTCTAGCACAGATACGCAGTATTTT
D: .; J: TRBJ2-7; V: TRBV18; size: .; CDR3: CASSPGVRYEQYF; DNA: TGTGCCAGCTCACCAGGGGTGAGGTACGAGCAGTACTTC
D: .; J: TRBJ1-6; V: TRBV10-3; size: .; CDR3: CAIRRDTTSHNSPLHF; DNA: TGTGCCATCAGGCGGGACACCACGAGCCATAATTCACCCCTCCACTTT
D: TRBD2; J: TRBJ2-4; V: TRBV4-1; size: .; CDR3: CASSQGFTSGAKNIQYF; DNA: TGCGCCAGCAGCCAAGGGTTTACTAGCGGCGCCAAAAACATTCAGTACTTC
D: .; J: TRBJ1-6; V: TRBV19; size: .; CDR3: CASSISAGSLSSYNSPLHF; DNA: TGTGCCAGTAGTATATCGGCCGGAAGCCTTAGCTCCTATAATTCACCCCTCCACTTT
D: .; J: TRBJ1-5; V: TRBV19; size: .; CDR3: CASLTSRGGNQPQHF; DNA: TGTGCCAGTCTGACGAGCAGGGGCGGCAATCAGCCCCAGCATTTT
D: .; J: TRBJ2-6; V: TRBV7-2; size: .; CDR3: CASSPSGSGANVLTF; DNA: TGTGCCAGCAGCCCCTCAGGATCTGGGGCCAACGTCCTGACTTTC
D: TRBD1; J: TRBJ2-1; V: TRBV10-3; size: .; CDR3: CATTPSSGQGSFF; DNA: TGTGCCACAACCCCTTCCTCAGGACAGGGGTCGTTCTTC
D: .; J: TRBJ1-2; V: TRBV5-1; size: .; CDR3: CASSLERNYGYTF; DNA: TGCGCCAGCAGCTTGGAACGTAACTATGGCTACACCTTC
D: TRBD1; J: TRBJ1-2; V: TRBV4-2; size: .; CDR3: CASSQNHRGLSYGYTF; DNA: TGTGCCAGCAGCCAAAATCATAGGGGGCTATCCTATGGCTACACCTTC
D: .; J: TRBJ2-5; V: TRBV7-6; size: .; CDR3: CASSLFQGGSSETQYF; DNA: TGTGCCAGCAGCTTGTTCCAGGGGGGGTCCAGCGAGACCCAGTACTTC
D: .; J: TRBJ2-2; V: TRBV18; size: .; CDR3: CASSSYTGELFF; DNA: TGTGCCAGCTCATCTTACACCGGGGAGCTGTTTTTT
D: .; J: TRBJ1-6; V: TRBV1; size: .; CDR3: CTSSQRRDRANSPLHF; DNA: TGCACCAGCAGCCAACGCCGGGACAGGGCGAATTCACCCCTCCACTTT